The source of this TCR beta chain is a study of blood T cell repertoires in COVID-19. Study details: PBMCs, B-cell-depleted T cells, or T cells were the source of the cDNA or gDNA that made up the material.

Only in-frame clones appear in the TCRdb table, and some are missing; sequencing was by immunoSEQ multiplex PCR. Here the sample spans fewer than 250,000 clones, 88% being singletons. Trimming cost V 0 bases and J 3 bases; bases outside gene matches: 2. Germline V gene data show CDR1 as KGHSY and CDR2 as FQNENV. This CDR3 is built from 17 residues. V is TRBV16 and J is TRBJ2-3; 14 bases fit TRBD2. The sequence derives from an older man with acute or convalescent COVID-19. The sequenced sample consisted of peripheral blood. The chain's CDR3 is CASSQSTSGRVTDTQYF. The CDR3 nucleotides are TGTGCCAGCAGCCAATCGACTAGCGGGAGGGTTACAGATACGCAGTATTTT.